Shown below are 4 T cell receptor beta chains from a single sample sequenced in a study of radiation and T cells in renal cell carcinoma. Assay used: immunoSEQ multiplex PCR; TCRdb lists only in-frame clones, some missing. The repertoire has approximately 86,000 clones, 70% to 90% of them found once; the top ten carry roughly 8.8%. Time point: blood 4 weeks post-SBRT, at nephrectomy. Treatment: 15 Gy SBRT to primary tumor, nephrectomy 4 weeks later. Sequencing used blood, obtained from a patient whose treatment included radiotherapy and nephrectomy. All receptors come from a man aged 50 or older with renal cell carcinoma.

This clone was counted a few times. The chain is built from TRBV2 and TRBJ1-5; 8 positions match TRBD1. Germline values: CDR1 SNHLY, CDR2 FYNNEI. V was pared by 5 bases and J by 3 bases, with 6 bases of the junction left unmatched. The CDR3 sequence is 15 residues long. The CDR3 sequence is CASSLRQGANQPQHF. The CDR3 DNA reads as TGTGCCAGCAGTCTCAGGCAGGGGGCCAATCAGCCCCAGCATTTT.

The rearrangement joins TRBV19 to TRBJ2-3, with TRBD2 matching 12 bases. CDR3 length equals 18 residues. Germline CDR1 reads LNHDA; CDR2 reads SQIVND (reference sequence). The V segment lost 3 bases and the J segment 3 bases; nucleotides outside the gene matches: 10. The CDR3: CASSMQFRLAGATDTQYF. CDR3 DNA sequence: TGTGCCAGTAGTATGCAGTTCCGACTAGCGGGAGCTACAGATACGCAGTATTTT.

The rearrangement uses TRBV14 and TRBJ2-7; D is possibly TRBD1 (5 bases). CDR1 and CDR2 (germline): SGHDN, FVKESK. V shed 2 bases and J shed 4 bases, with 12 bases lying between them. CDR3 size: 14 residues. The CDR3 protein is CASSQLTGPYEQYF. As DNA, the CDR3 is TGTGCCAGCAGCCAACTTACAGGACCATACGAGCAGTACTTC.

The genes are TRBV28 and TRBJ2-7; tentative D call: TRBD1 (5 bases). The CDR3 runs 15 residues. V shed 1 base and J shed 0 bases, with 10 bases lying between them. Germline V gives CDR1 MDHEN, CDR2 SYDVKM. The CDR3 DNA is TGTGCCAGCAGTTTATACGACAGTTACTCCTACGAGCAGTACTTC. Translation gives CASSLYDSYSYEQYF. The full variable domain, with the rest looked up from reference TRBV28 and TRBJ2-7, is DVKVTQSSRYLVKRTGEKVFLECVQDMDHENMFWYRQDPGLGLRLIYFSYDVKMKEKGDIPEGYSVSREKKERFSLILESASTNQTSMYLCASSLYDSYSYEQYFGPGTRLTVT.